This passage covers 13 T cell receptor beta chains from one sample sequenced in a study of cytomegalovirus exposure and HLA in healthy donors. It was with 60 Vbeta and 13 Jbeta primers that the PCR ran. The protocol was immunoSEQ multiplex PCR, while the TCRdb copy is restricted to in-frame clones and leaves out a portion. The sample holds approximately 150,000 clones, about 83% seen once. Sequenced: PBMCs. All receptors derive from a girl between 10 and 17 years old in good health and CMV-seropositive.

The table lists this clone with a few counts. The rearrangement links TRBV7-9 to TRBJ1-1; D gene uncertain. This CDR3 region has 13 residues. V was shortened by 5 bases and J by 1 base, with 8 bases between the two germline ends. Germline CDR1 and CDR2: SEHNR and FQNEAQ (reference sequence). This CDR3 is CASSGRGNTEAFF. The DNA for the CDR3 is TGTGCCAGCAGCGGCCGGGGGAACACTGAAGCTTTCTTT.

This clone was seen just once. This chain uses TRBV11-3 with TRBJ2-1; D is possibly TRBD2 (7 bases). The CDR3 runs 16 residues. The V end lost 5 bases, the J end lost 3 bases, and 17 bases lay between the germline ends. The germline V gene encodes CDR1 SGHNT and CDR2 YENEEA. The CDR3 spells CASSARGGPDYNEQFF. As DNA, the CDR3 is TGTGCCAGCAGCGCTAGGGGGGGGCCTGACTACAATGAGCAGTTCTTC.

The rearrangement links TRBV18 to TRBJ1-4; D possibly corresponds to TRBD1 (6 bases). Germline CDR1 KGHSH, CDR2 LQKENI. The CDR3 is 14 amino acids. V lost 3 bases and J 7 bases, leaving 12 bases between the germline ends. In DNA form, the CDR3 reads TGTGCCAGCTCACCGGGAAGGGGGAGTGAAAAACTGTTTTTT. It codes for CASSPGRGSEKLFF.

This chain links TRBV6-1 with TRBJ2-2; no definite D call. Germline CDR1 and CDR2: MNHNS and SASEGT. This CDR3 contains 13 residues. Trimming left V 3 bases short and J 3 bases short, with 5 bases between. CDR3 amino acids: CASSEHYTGELFF. In nucleotides, the CDR3 is TGTGCCAGCAGTGAGCACTACACCGGGGAGCTGTTTTTT.

V usage is TRBV2 and J usage is TRBJ2-1; D uncertain. This CDR3 comprises 15 residues. Germline CDR1 and CDR2: SNHLY and FYNNEI. V lost 4 bases and J 0 bases, leaving 10 bases between the germline ends. The CDR3 coding sequence is TGTGCCAGCAGTGGAGACAAGAGCTCCTACAATGAGCAGTTCTTC. Its protein product is CASSGDKSSYNEQFF.

This rearrangement joins TRBV4-1 to TRBJ1-5, with D possibly being TRBD1 (5 bases). This CDR3 has 15 residues. CDR1 is MGHRA and CDR2 is YSYEKL in the germline V gene. V gave up 1 base and J gave up 8 bases, with 15 bases separating them. This CDR3 reads CASSQVFGGWEPQHF. The CDR3 DNA sequence: TGCGCCAGCAGCCAAGTATTCGGGGGTTGGGAGCCCCAGCATTTT.

The J gene is TRBJ2-3, the V gene TRBV4-2; D possibly corresponds to TRBD2 (6 bases). This CDR3 contains 18 residues. Per germline, CDR1 LGHNA and CDR2 YNFKEQ. With 4 bases removed from V and 3 bases from J, the gap between germline ends came to 23 bases. CDR3 in DNA: TGTGCCAGCAGCCCCCGCGGGACCGGCGGTTTGGGTACAGATACGCAGTATTTT. Protein sequence: CASSPRGTGGLGTDTQYF.

This chain joins TRBV4-2 and TRBJ2-3; the D gene is possibly TRBD2 (7 bases). Trimming stripped 4 bases from V and 0 bases from J, with 20 bases between. This CDR3 has 18 residues. CDR1 and CDR2 (germline): LGHNA, YNFKEQ. CDR3 sequence: CASSPPGGESPSTDTQYF. The CDR3 bases are TGTGCCAGCAGCCCACCGGGGGGCGAGAGTCCAAGCACAGATACGCAGTATTTT.

This chain links TRBV2 with TRBJ2-3; the D is unclear. With 7 bases removed from V and 3 bases from J, the gap between germline ends came to 14 bases. Germline V CDR1 and CDR2: SNHLY, FYNNEI. The CDR3 contains 14 residues. CDR3 sequence: CASIWAKATDTQYF. For the CDR3, the DNA is TGTGCCAGCATCTGGGCCAAGGCGACAGATACGCAGTATTTT.

This sequence joins TRBV19 and TRBJ1-5; possibly TRBD1 for D (6 bases). The CDR3 spans 17 residues. Germline V CDR1 and CDR2: LNHDA, SQIVND (reference sequence). V was cut by 5 bases and J by 0 bases, with 17 bases left in between. The DNA for the CDR3 is TGTGCCAGTAGTCCGCGGACAGAAAGTTATAGCAATCAGCCCCAGCATTTT. Protein product: CASSPRTESYSNQPQHF.

This chain joins TRBV4-1 and TRBJ2-3; 10 nucleotides agree with TRBD2. V dropped 0 bases and J dropped 10; count of bases not matched to a gene: 10. Germline lookup yields CDR1 MGHRA and CDR2 YSYEKL. CDR3 size: 16 residues. Here the CDR3 reads CASSQDHPSGGPSQYF. As DNA, the CDR3 is TGCGCCAGCAGCCAAGATCACCCTAGCGGGGGCCCCTCGCAGTATTTT.

The chain couples TRBV5-1 to TRBJ1-6; maybe TRBD1 (6 bases). V was cut by 3 bases and J by 0 bases, with 16 bases left in between. This CDR3 region has 18 residues. In germline, CDR1 is SGHRS, CDR2 YFSETQ. CDR3 coding DNA: TGCGCCAGCAGCTCAGTTCCGACAGGTAGCTCCTATAATTCACCCCTCCACTTT. Protein sequence: CASSSVPTGSSYNSPLHF.

This chain links TRBV6-4 with TRBJ1-1; D uncertain. The CDR3 runs to 13 residues. Deletions cut 6 bases from V and 4 bases from J, with 12 bases between. From germline, CDR1 is MRHNA and CDR2 SNTAGT. The CDR3 loop reads CASSPGFSTEAFF. The CDR3 DNA follows: TGTGCCAGCAGCCCCGGGTTTAGCACTGAAGCTTTCTTT.